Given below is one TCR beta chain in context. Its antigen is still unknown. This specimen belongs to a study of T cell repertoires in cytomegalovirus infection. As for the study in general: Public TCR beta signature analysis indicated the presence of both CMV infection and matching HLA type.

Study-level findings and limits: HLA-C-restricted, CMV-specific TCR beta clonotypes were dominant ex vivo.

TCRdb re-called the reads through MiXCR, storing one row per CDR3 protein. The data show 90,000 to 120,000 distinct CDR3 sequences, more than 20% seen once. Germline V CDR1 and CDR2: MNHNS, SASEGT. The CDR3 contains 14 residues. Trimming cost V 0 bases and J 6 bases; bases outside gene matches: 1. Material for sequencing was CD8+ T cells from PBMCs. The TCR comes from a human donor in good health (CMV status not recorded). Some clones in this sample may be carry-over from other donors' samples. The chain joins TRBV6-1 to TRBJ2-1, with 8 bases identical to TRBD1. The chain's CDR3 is CASSEARGPNEQFF. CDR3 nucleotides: TGTGCCAGCAGTGAAGCCAGGGGGCCCAATGAGCAGTTCTTC.